This paragraph reports one T cell receptor (beta chain). It lacks a known antigen. Per-base quality was not reported, and no clone a single base away is much larger than it. This entry is derived from a study of technical replicates of blood from a few donors (dated by TCRdb to the late 2010s). The protocol used for the library was the immunoSEQ multiplex PCR assay. TCRdb re-hosts the immuneACCESS table, in-frame sequences only. Its copies lack some clones; in the studies checked, an unresolved V gene accounts for under half of them, and the cause for the rest is not known. In all, the sample holds tens of thousands of clones, and roughly 93% of those were seen once. 0.35% to 0.4% of the sample goes to the ten largest clones. V ends up 3 bases short and J 3 bases short, with an unmatched junction base count of 8. From the germline V gene, CDR1 is MDHEN and CDR2 is SYDVKM. The CDR3 numbers 16 residues from cysteine through phenylalanine. Left in the record is the CDR3 DNA by itself, 48 bases read in frame from the first base.

The sequence was collected from a human donor in good health. This sequence uses TRBV28 and TRBJ2-7; 10 central nucleotides agree with TRBD1. The specimen sequenced was T cells isolated from PBMCs. This receptor has the CDR3 CASSFYGQGEGYEQYF. In nucleotide form, the sequence is TGTGCCAGCAGTTTTTACGGACAGGGGGAAGGCTACGAGCAGTACTTC. The full variable domain, completed from the reference TRBV28 and TRBJ2-7 proteins outside the CDR3, reads DVKVTQSSRYLVKRTGEKVFLECVQDMDHENMFWYRQDPGLGLRLIYFSYDVKMKEKGDIPEGYSVSREKKERFSLILESASTNQTSMYLCASSFYGQGEGYEQYFGPGTRLTVT.